The rows below give T cell receptor beta chains drawn from one sample of a study of shared clonotypes between healthy human individuals. The assay was immunoSEQ multiplex PCR, and TCRdb's table has in-frame clones only and misses some. The sample contains a few million clones, around 94% of which appear only once. The sequencing sample was made of naive CD4+ T cells sorted from blood. Receptors were obtained from a man younger than 30 in good health. CDR3s include the opening cysteine and the closing phenylalanine or tryptophan.

TRBV4-1	TRBJ2-2	CASSQQGDTGELFF
TRBV27	TRBJ1-4	CASSKPGGGEKLFF
TRBV5-1	TRBJ2-2	CASSLGGAGELFF
TRBV6-5	TRBJ1-1	CASSYSGGSTEAFF
TRBV23-1	TRBJ2-7	CASSQSANRASSYEQYF
TRBV15	TRBJ2-3	CATSRGQGEYTDTQYF
TRBV27	TRBJ1-6	CASSQGGIASPLHF
TRBV5-1	TRBJ1-5	CASSLASGSSWPQHF
TRBV9	TRBJ2-2	CASSVGGGGAGGELFF
TRBV10-2	TRBJ1-2	CASSEPGGAYGYTF
TRBV4-1	TRBJ1-1	CASSQRDREAFF
TRBV5-1	TRBJ1-5	CASSPGAGGSNQPQHF
TRBV9	TRBJ1-5	CASSVDGRSGQPQHF
TRBV5-1	TRBJ2-1	CASSLGLAGFSEQFF
TRBV2	TRBJ2-5	CASTPGQGLQETQYF
TRBV5-1	TRBJ1-2	CASSAKGVNYGYTF
TRBV6-1	TRBJ1-5	CASSEAGGGDQPQHF
TRBV6-5	TRBJ2-7	CASSYSGTAVSYEQYF
TRBV9	TRBJ2-4	CASSVGNAKNIQYF
TRBV19	TRBJ1-5	CASSVRDAKNQPQHF
TRBV21-1	TRBJ1-5	CASSRGRGYTYSFTYSNQPQHF
TRBV5-6	TRBJ1-2	CASSLASGGYTF
TRBV5-1	TRBJ1-2	CASSGTGNYGYTF